This T cell receptor beta chain was captured in a study of T cell repertoires in cytomegalovirus infection. TCRdb re-called the reads with MiXCR, one entry per CDR3 protein. The sample comprises 510,000 or so distinct CDR3 sequences, more than 20% of which are singletons, and roughly an eighth rests with the top ten. The sample consisted of PBMCs. The receptor comes from a human donor in good health (CMV status not recorded). Some clones in this sample may be carry-over from other donors' samples.

The CDR3 sequence: CASTPSKREGFRSSYEQYF. CDR3 nucleotides: TGTGCCAGCACCCCTTCGAAGCGGGAGGGCTTCCGTAGCTCCTACGAGCAGTACTTC. The V gene is TRBV28, the J gene TRBJ2-7; TRBD2 agrees at 10 bases. V lost 7 bases to trimming and J lost 0 bases; unmatched junction nucleotides: 18. This CDR3 is built from 19 residues. Germline-derived CDR1 and CDR2 are MDHEN and SYDVKM.